Sequencing of this TCR beta chain was carried out in a study of identifying expanded T cells in peripheral blood. This CDR3 is built from 15 residues. Germline CDR1 reads SEHNR; CDR2 reads FQNEAQ (reference sequence). Losses at the gene ends were 2 bases for V and 2 bases for J; bases not matched to a gene: 5. Measured with immunoSEQ multiplex PCR; TCRdb has only the in-frame clones, and not every one. The table lists about 80,000 clones, more than 70% of them singletons. This receptor was identified in a person aged 18 to 75 in good health. The source material was blood. V and J are TRBV7-9 and TRBJ2-7; 8 bases fit TRBD2. The CDR3, as DNA: TGTGCCAGCAGCTTAAGCGGGGGAGCCACCTACGAGCAGTACTTC. Amino acid sequence: CASSLSGGATYEQYF.